This TCR beta chain was observed in a study of blood T cell repertoires in COVID-19. Study-level information: Material from acute and convalescent COVID-19 was sourced from the United States, Italy and Spain. Sources were T cells, B-cell-depleted T cells, or PBMCs; the material itself was cDNA or gDNA.

This CDR3 is 15 amino acids long. V lost 1 base to trimming and J lost 4 bases; unmatched junction nucleotides: 2. Germline V gene data show CDR1 as LGHNA and CDR2 as YNFKEQ. Original handling: How many nucleated cells were present was estimated from reference gene primer amplification. Clones were read by immunoSEQ multiplex PCR, and TCRdb kept only the in-frame ones, dropping some. V and J calls and clone size are given by that table; D and trimming were obtained from the DNA. The repertoire includes approximately 170,000 clones, roughly nine tenths of them detected once, and under 5% sits in the top ten. This clone was detected once.

The origin of this receptor is a woman between 65 and 79 years old with acute or convalescent COVID-19. Sequencing was carried out using peripheral blood. The chain carries TRBV4-2 and TRBJ1-1, with 11 bases fitting TRBD1. The CDR3 DNA reads as TGTGCCAGCAGCCAAGTTGGGACAGGGGGCACTGAAGCTTTCTTT. As protein: CASSQVGTGGTEAFF.